The 23 T cell receptor beta chains presented below share a single source sample, sequenced in a study of shared clonotypes between healthy human individuals. Naive CD8 cells, CD45RO-negative and positively selected for CCR7, excluded terminally differentiated effector memory CD45RA+ cells. Clones were read by immunoSEQ multiplex PCR, and TCRdb kept only the in-frame ones, dropping some. The sample holds a few million clones; around 93% are singletons and the top ten take under 2%. Sequenced: naive CD8+ T cells from PBMCs. The source of these receptors is a man younger than 35 in good health. Some clones in this sample may be carry-over from other donors' samples.

The chain employs TRBV4-1 and TRBJ2-3; 8 nucleotides agree with TRBD1. Germline CDR1 MGHRA, CDR2 YSYEKL. The ends lost 4 bases at V and 3 bases at J; junction bases unmatched: 9. This CDR3 contains 16 residues. CDR3 coding DNA: TGCGCCAGCAGCCCAGGACAGGGACGAGGTACAGATACGCAGTATTTT. Amino acids: CASSPGQGRGTDTQYF.

This chain uses TRBV15 with TRBJ1-4; 11 bases map to TRBD1. Germline CDR1 and CDR2: LNHNV and YYDKDF (reference sequence). The CDR3 length is 15 residues. The junction had 6 bases not matched to a gene; V was cut back by 5 bases and J by 7 bases. CDR3 in DNA: TGTGCCACCAGCTACGGACAGGGGGCCGGTGAAAAACTGTTTTTT. Translating it yields CATSYGQGAGEKLFF.

This clone is a singleton in its sample. This chain links TRBV2 with TRBJ2-4, with D perhaps TRBD2 (5 bases). This CDR3 spans 13 amino acids. Deletions cut 8 bases from V and 4 bases from J, with 12 bases between. The germline CDR1 and CDR2 sequences are SNHLY and FYNNEI. The CDR3 DNA is TGTGCCAGCTGTCGAGGGCTAAAAAACATTCAGTACTTC. Its protein is CASCRGLKNIQYF.

V usage is TRBV6-5 and J usage is TRBJ2-1; weak D call: TRBD2 (6 bases). The V and J ends lost 6 bases and 8 bases respectively, with 20 bases between them. This CDR3 contains 15 residues. The germline CDR1 and CDR2 sequences are MNHEY and SVGAGI. The CDR3 reads CASSRIWGVMDEQFF. In nucleotides, the CDR3 is TGTGCCAGCAGCCGGATTTGGGGGGTTATGGATGAGCAGTTCTTC.

The rearrangement joins TRBV27 to TRBJ2-2; unclear D gene. Germline CDR1 reads MNHEY; CDR2 reads SMNVEV (reference sequence). The CDR3 covers 14 residues. The V end was cut by 1 base, the J end by 4 bases, with 7 bases between. CDR3 in amino acids: CASSLFGVTGELFF. In DNA, the CDR3 is TGTGCCAGCAGTTTATTTGGTGTCACCGGGGAGCTGTTTTTT.

The rearrangement links TRBV19 to TRBJ2-2, with D unclear. V shed 0 bases and J shed 1 base, with 3 bases lying between them. CDR1 is LNHDA, CDR2 SQIVND, per germline (reference sequence). The CDR3 extends over 14 amino acids. CDR3 in DNA: TGTGCCAGTAGTATAGAACAGAACACCGGGGAGCTGTTTTTT. Residues: CASSIEQNTGELFF.

The chain links TRBV10-3 to TRBJ2-1, with unresolved D. This CDR3 has 12 residues. Germline assignment: CDR1 ENHRY and CDR2 SYGVKD. The V end was cut by 7 bases, the J end by 4 bases, with 8 bases between. CDR3 nucleotides: TGTGCCATCATGGGCCAGTACAATGAGCAGTTCTTC. Protein product: CAIMGQYNEQFF.

The chain carries TRBV4-3 and TRBJ2-3; 11 positions match TRBD2. V trimming: 0 bases; J trimming: 1 base; junction bases outside the gene matches: 9. From germline, CDR1 is LGHNA and CDR2 YSLEER. This CDR3 has 19 amino acids. CDR3: CASSQDGLAGGEGTDTQYF. The DNA of the CDR3 is TGCGCCAGCAGCCAAGACGGCCTAGCGGGAGGAGAAGGCACAGATACGCAGTATTTT.

V usage is TRBV7-6 and J usage is TRBJ2-5; 11 nucleotides agree with TRBD2. This CDR3 region has 20 residues. Germline CDR1 SGHVS, CDR2 FNYEAQ. Trimming took 3 bases from V and 5 from J; bases not matched to a gene: 20. CDR3 sequence reads: CASSLPPTWTSGSSLETQYF. Written as DNA, the CDR3 is TGTGCCAGCAGCTTGCCCCCCACCTGGACTAGCGGGTCATCCCTGGAGACCCAGTACTTC. The variable domain in full, completed from reference TRBV7-6 and TRBJ2-5, reads GAGVSQSPRYKVTKRGQDVALRCDPISGHVSLYWYRQALGQGPEFLTYFNYEAQQDKSGLPNDRFSAERPEGSISTLTIQRTEQRDSAMYRCASSLPPTWTSGSSLETQYFGPGTRLLVL.

This clone was observed a few times. CDR3 sequence reads: CASSLPGQGNVLTF. CDR3 bases: TGTGCCAGCAGCTTGCCGGGACAGGGGAACGTCCTGACTTTC. The genes are TRBV13 and TRBJ2-6; 10 bases match TRBD1. The J segment lost 10 bases and the V segment lost 3 bases, leaving 3 bases of the junction unmatched. The CDR3 sequence is 14 residues long. From germline, CDR1 is PRHDT and CDR2 FYEKMQ (reference sequence).

This clone was seen once. Other DNA sequences in the sample encode the same CDR3. CDR3: CASSSGVNTGELFF. In nucleotides, the CDR3 is TGTGCCAGCAGTTCAGGGGTGAACACCGGGGAGCTGTTTTTT. The V and J genes are TRBV28 and TRBJ2-2; a weak D match, TRBD1 (6 bases). This CDR3 region has 14 residues. Germline CDR1 reads MDHEN; CDR2 reads SYDVKM. Trimming removed 4 bases from V and 1 base from J, with 7 bases in between. Supplemented by reference TRBV28 and TRBJ2-2, the full variable domain reads DVKVTQSSRYLVKRTGEKVFLECVQDMDHENMFWYRQDPGLGLRLIYFSYDVKMKEKGDIPEGYSVSREKKERFSLILESASTNQTSMYLCASSSGVNTGELFFGEGSRLTVL.

The chain uses TRBV30 and TRBJ1-5, with 7 bases matching TRBD1. V shed 0 bases, J shed 0 bases, and the junction held 5 bases outside the gene matches. The germline V gene has CDR1 GTSNPN and CDR2 SVGIG (reference sequence). CDR3 length equals 16 residues. The CDR3 reads CAWSVQGLYSNQPQHF. The DNA for the CDR3 is TGTGCCTGGAGTGTACAGGGGCTGTATAGCAATCAGCCCCAGCATTTT.

This chain links TRBV27 with TRBJ2-3, with D perhaps matching TRBD1 (7 bases). This CDR3 has 17 amino acids. V dropped 5 bases and J dropped 1 base, with 19 bases sitting between them. The germline CDR1 and CDR2 sequences are MNHEY and SMNVEV (reference sequence). The CDR3 DNA reads TGTGCCAGCAGTCTCCGGGGGACAGCTTTCCGCACAGATACGCAGTATTTT. This translates into CASSLRGTAFRTDTQYF.

This chain connects TRBV2 to TRBJ2-5, with D maybe TRBD2 (6 bases). The CDR3 consists of 15 residues. Germline V lookup: CDR1 SNHLY, CDR2 FYNNEI. V lost 2 bases to trimming and J lost 6 bases, with 16 bases between them. The chain's CDR3 is CASSERGGGIKTQYF. DNA of the CDR3: TGTGCCAGCAGTGAAAGAGGAGGAGGGATAAAGACCCAGTACTTC.

The chain joins TRBV28 to TRBJ1-1; D is unclear. The CDR3 covers 14 residues. V was trimmed by 2 bases and J by 0 bases, leaving 7 bases between them. CDR1 MDHEN and CDR2 SYDVKM come from the germline V gene. The CDR3 sequence is CASSLPTMNTEAFF. CDR3 DNA: TGTGCCAGCAGTTTACCGACAATGAACACTGAAGCTTTCTTT.

The V and J genes are TRBV9 and TRBJ2-1; D remains unclear. Germline lookup yields CDR1 SGDLS and CDR2 YYNGEE. This CDR3 is 15 amino acids long. V gave up 4 bases and J gave up 3 bases, with 14 bases separating them. The CDR3 DNA is TGTGCCAGCAGCCCCGTGGGTAGCTTCTACAATGAGCAGTTCTTC. As protein: CASSPVGSFYNEQFF.

V and J are TRBV7-9 and TRBJ2-7; D is undetermined. V was trimmed by 5 bases and J by 7 bases, leaving 15 bases between them. Germline V gives CDR1 SEHNR, CDR2 FQNEAQ (reference sequence). The CDR3 is 13 residues long. For the CDR3, the DNA is TGTGCCAGCAGCCAATTTTCTGTGGGAGAGCAGTACTTC. It is translated as CASSQFSVGEQYF.

This rearrangement joins TRBV19 to TRBJ1-1, with D unresolved. This CDR3 contains 16 residues. Germline V lookup: CDR1 LNHDA, CDR2 SQIVND (reference sequence). V was pared by 6 bases and J by 0 bases, with 17 bases between. The CDR3 here is CASRCIEGTLNTEAFF. The CDR3 DNA is TGTGCCAGTAGGTGTATCGAGGGAACCCTGAACACTGAAGCTTTCTTT.

V is TRBV7-6 and J is TRBJ2-4; TRBD1 matches 8 bases. J was trimmed by 6 bases and V by 6 bases; bases with no gene match: 4. Germline CDR1 reads SGHVS; CDR2 reads FNYEAQ. The CDR3 is made up of 13 amino acids. This CDR3 is CASSPDRGNIQYF. CDR3 DNA: TGTGCCAGCAGTCCCGACAGGGGAAACATTCAGTACTTC. Together with reference TRBV7-6 and TRBJ2-4, the CDR3 gives the full variable domain: GAGVSQSPRYKVTKRGQDVALRCDPISGHVSLYWYRQALGQGPEFLTYFNYEAQQDKSGLPNDRFSAERPEGSISTLTIQRTEQRDSAMYRCASSPDRGNIQYFGAGTRLSVL.

The gene calls are TRBV5-1 and TRBJ1-1, with D possibly TRBD1 on 6 matching bases. The CDR3 is 14 amino acids. The V end was cut by 3 bases, the J end by 5 bases, with 14 bases between. Germline V CDR1 and CDR2: SGHRS, YFSETQ. The CDR3 coding sequence is TGCGCCAGCAGCTCAGGGACACTGAGGACTGAAGCTTTCTTT. This encodes CASSSGTLRTEAFF.

The V and J genes are TRBV5-6 and TRBJ1-2; D gene uncertain. V was shortened by 0 bases and J by 2 bases, with 8 bases between the two germline ends. This CDR3 has 14 amino acids. The germline V gene has CDR1 SGHDT and CDR2 YYEEEE. This CDR3 is CASSLGGLNYGYTF. CDR3 sequence (DNA): TGTGCCAGCAGCTTGGGTGGGCTAAACTATGGCTACACCTTC.

The chain joins TRBV15 to TRBJ2-1; D may be TRBD2 (5 bases). CDR1 and CDR2 (germline): LNHNV, YYDKDF (reference sequence). There are 15 residues in the CDR3. V lost 7 bases and J 0 bases, leaving 13 bases between the germline ends. The CDR3, as DNA: TGTGCCACCACCCAAAGCGGCTTCTCCTACAATGAGCAGTTCTTC. Amino acids: CATTQSGFSYNEQFF.

The CDR3 nucleotides are TGTGCCTGGACCCCATGGCGGCCGGGGGCCTATAGCAATCAGCCCCAGCATTTT. Protein sequence: CAWTPWRPGAYSNQPQHF. The chain is built from TRBV30 and TRBJ1-5; D possibly corresponds to TRBD1 (6 bases). V was trimmed by 4 bases and J by 0 bases, leaving 22 bases between them. CDR1 is GTSNPN, CDR2 SVGIG, per germline (reference sequence). There are 18 residues in the CDR3.